The 11 T cell receptor beta chains in this list originate from one sample, sequenced in a study of blood T cell dynamics during melanoma immunotherapy (dated by TCRdb to between 2020 and 2021). Preparation of the library involved the immunoSEQ multiplex PCR assay. In its TCRdb copy, this immuneACCESS table keeps in-frame sequences only and misses some clones. Where compared with another copy, unresolved V genes explain less than half of these, and the others have no known cause. In this sample the table shows tens of thousands of clones, 87% of which occur a single time. The ten largest account for 3.5% to 6% of the sample. The time point label here, explained by the study, means: pre-treatment baseline. Sequencing used blood, obtained from a patient treated with checkpoint blockade. The source is a human donor with melanoma.

This chain links TRBV28 with TRBJ1-4; D not resolved. This CDR3 is built from 15 residues. Trimming pared 3 bases from V and 0 bases from J, leaving 8 bases between. Germline-derived CDR1 and CDR2 are MDHEN and SYDVKM. Here the CDR3 DNA reads TGTGCCAGCAGTTTTGGAGTTTCAACTAATGAAAAACTGTTTTTT. It yields the protein CASSFGVSTNEKLFF.

The chain couples TRBV9 to TRBJ2-5; no firm D call. Per the germline V gene, CDR1 is SGDLS and CDR2 is YYNGEE. The ends were cut back, 3 bases at V and 3 bases at J, with 18 bases in the middle. The CDR3 spans 16 residues. The CDR3 DNA follows: TGTGCCAGCAGCGGGGGATCCCTCGCGTTAGAAGAGACCCAGTACTTC. As protein: CASSGGSLALEETQYF.

This clone was observed a handful of times. The V and J genes are TRBV28 and TRBJ2-2; D perhaps matches TRBD2 (6 bases). Germline CDR1 and CDR2: MDHEN and SYDVKM. CDR3 length: 14 residues. The V end lost 2 bases, the J end lost 6 bases, and 10 bases lay between the germline ends. This chain's CDR3 is CASSLTSLPGELFF. CDR3 DNA sequence: TGTGCCAGCAGTTTAACTAGCCTCCCCGGGGAGCTGTTTTTT. The variable domain in full, completed from reference TRBV28 and TRBJ2-2, reads DVKVTQSSRYLVKRTGEKVFLECVQDMDHENMFWYRQDPGLGLRLIYFSYDVKMKEKGDIPEGYSVSREKKERFSLILESASTNQTSMYLCASSLTSLPGELFFGEGSRLTVL.

The chain combines TRBV11-2 with TRBJ2-4, with D possibly being TRBD1 (5 bases). This CDR3 is built from 16 residues. CDR1 is SGHAT and CDR2 is FQNNGV in the germline V gene. Between the trimmed V and J ends, which lost 5 bases and 3 bases, there was a span of 17 bases. CDR3 region: CASSPRFDSYKNIQYF. The CDR3 region has the DNA TGTGCCAGCAGCCCGCGATTCGACAGTTACAAAAACATTCAGTACTTC.

The V call is TRBV6-1, the J call TRBJ1-4; tentative D call: TRBD1 (5 bases). The CDR3 has 16 amino acids. Germline assignment: CDR1 MNHNS and CDR2 SASEGT. Trimming pared 0 bases from V and 10 bases from J, leaving 18 bases between. CDR3 in amino acids: CASSEAQGGTRGKLFF. The CDR3 DNA reads TGTGCCAGCAGTGAAGCCCAGGGAGGCACTAGGGGAAAACTGTTTTTT.

CDR3 amino acids: CASKVGSYEQYF. CDR3 coding DNA: TGTGCCAGCAAGGTCGGCAGCTACGAGCAGTACTTC. V gene TRBV6-1 combines with J gene TRBJ2-7; D not certain. Germline CDR1 MNHNS, CDR2 SASEGT. Trimming shortened V by 7 bases and J by 3 bases, and 10 bases separated the two germline ends. The CDR3 covers 12 residues.

The V and J genes are TRBV7-2 and TRBJ2-7; D gene ambiguous. Trimming left V 5 bases short and J 1 base short, with 12 bases between. CDR1 and CDR2 (germline): SGHTA, FQGNSA. The length of the CDR3 is 14 residues. The CDR3 reads CASSLQINSYEQYF. The CDR3 DNA reads as TGTGCCAGCAGCCTCCAGATTAATTCCTACGAGCAGTACTTC.

This sequence joins TRBV9 and TRBJ2-2; 15 bases align to TRBD2. The germline V gene encodes CDR1 SGDLS and CDR2 YYNGEE. V shed 4 bases and J 4 bases; nucleotides not matched to a gene: 11. The CDR3 covers 19 residues. In nucleotides, the CDR3 is TGTGCCAGCAGCTCCGGACTAGCGGGAGGGGCTGGGAGCACCGGGGAGCTGTTTTTT. Its protein product is CASSSGLAGGAGSTGELFF.

This clone has more than one count but fewer than ten. The chain combines TRBV11-2 with TRBJ1-3, with D tentatively TRBD1 (6 bases). This CDR3 region has 14 residues. The V end lost 3 bases, the J end lost 4 bases, and 10 bases lay between the germline ends. The germline gives CDR1 SGHAT, CDR2 FQNNGV. In DNA, the CDR3 is TGTGCCAGCAGCTTGAACAGGGAAGGAAACACCATATATTTT. Amino acid sequence: CASSLNREGNTIYF.

This clone was detected once. The chain couples TRBV2 to TRBJ1-1; D gene uncertain. Trimming took 3 bases from V and 3 from J, leaving 11 bases between them. The CDR3 loop spans 14 amino acids. In germline, CDR1 is SNHLY, CDR2 FYNNEI. As DNA, the CDR3 is TGTGCCAGCAGTGATAGCTCCGGGGACACTGAAGCTTTCTTT. Translation: CASSDSSGDTEAFF.

This rearrangement joins TRBV5-1 to TRBJ2-3; the D gene could be TRBD1 or TRBD2 (6 bases each). With 5 bases removed from V and 0 bases from J, the gap between germline ends came to 10 bases. CDR1 is SGHRS, CDR2 YFSETQ, per germline. CDR3 length equals 14 residues. DNA for the CDR3: TGCGCCAGCAGTGGCGGGACAAGCACAGATACGCAGTATTTT. Residues: CASSGGTSTDTQYF.